The 9 T cell receptor beta chains reported below all come from one sample, sequenced in a study of CXCR3-negative and CXCR3-positive naive CD8 T cells. Their target antigens are unknown. Study-wide results and caveats: Compared with CXCR3-negative naive cells, CXCR3-positive naive cells showed more hydrophobic TRB CDR3s.

The authors prepared UMI-labeled TRB cDNA libraries by 5' RACE. TCRdb derives one entry per CDR3 protein from the 5' RACE reads, leaving out DNA. The table lists about 150,000 distinct CDR3 sequences. The sequencing input was naive CXCR3+ CD8+ T cells from blood. The subset is: CD45RO-CCR7+CD27+CD95- naive CD8+ T cells expressing CXCR3 (TNR3+). The receptors derive from a human donor in good health. Some clones in this sample may be carry-over from other donors' samples.

V gene TRBV10-3 combines with J gene TRBJ1-1; TCRdb's D call, TRBD1, is unchecked because there is no DNA. CDR3 length: 13 residues. Germline-derived CDR1 and CDR2 are ENHRY and SYGVKD. The CDR3 protein is CAIRSGDNLEAFF.

This sequence joins TRBV5-1 and TRBJ2-3; the TRBD1 assignment by TCRdb is unverifiable without DNA. CDR3 length equals 18 residues. Germline V gene sequence: CDR1 SGHRS, CDR2 YFSETQ. This CDR3 reads CASRPQMFGGGLSDTQYF. Supplemented by reference TRBV5-1 and TRBJ2-3, the full variable domain reads KAGVTQTPRYLIKTRGQQVTLSCSPISGHRSVSWYQQTPGQGLQFLFEYFSETQRNKGNFPGRFSGRQFSNSRSEMNVSTLELGDSALYLCASRPQMFGGGLSDTQYFGPGTRLTVL.

V is TRBV10-2 and J is TRBJ2-7. There are 13 residues in the CDR3. Germline CDR1 and CDR2: WSHSY and SAAADI. The CDR3 region is CASSESLVREQYF.

The chain joins TRBV4-1 to TRBJ2-1. Germline loops: CDR1 MGHRA, CDR2 YSYEKL. The CDR3 has 17 residues. The CDR3 spells CASSPTGPMPTYNEQFF.

The rearrangement joins TRBV28 to TRBJ2-2. The germline V gene has CDR1 MDHEN and CDR2 SYDVKM. The CDR3 has 11 residues. CDR3 in amino acids: CASRDTGELFF.

The chain couples TRBV15 to TRBJ2-5; TCRdb indicates TRBD2, and absent DNA this call remains unverified. From germline, CDR1 is LNHNV and CDR2 YYDKDF (reference sequence). This CDR3 is 14 amino acids long. Here the CDR3 reads CATSKLAGKETQYF.

The chain couples TRBV12-3 or TRBV12-4 to TRBJ1-2; absent DNA, TCRdb's TRBD1 call cannot be checked. The length of the CDR3 is 16 residues. CDR3 region: CAIRDSGDRGDYGYTF.

The chain recombines TRBV29-1 with TRBJ2-1; TCRdb outputs TRBD2, but without DNA this stays unchecked. This CDR3 spans 13 amino acids. Germline CDR1 SQVTM, CDR2 ANQGSEA. CDR3 sequence: CSSQREGNNEQFF.

V usage is TRBV4-3 and J usage is TRBJ1-5. This CDR3 has 15 residues. Germline V gene data show CDR1 as LGHNA and CDR2 as YSLEER. The CDR3 loop reads CASSQVAATNQPQHF.